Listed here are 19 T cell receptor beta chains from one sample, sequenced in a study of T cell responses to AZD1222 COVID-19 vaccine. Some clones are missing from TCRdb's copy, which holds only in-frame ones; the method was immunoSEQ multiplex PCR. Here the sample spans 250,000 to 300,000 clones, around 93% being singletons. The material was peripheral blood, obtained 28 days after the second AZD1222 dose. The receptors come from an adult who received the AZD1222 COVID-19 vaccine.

The CDR3 reads CASSLLGQQAYNEQFF. The CDR3 DNA is TGTGCCAGCAGTTTATTAGGCCAGCAGGCCTACAATGAGCAGTTCTTC. The chain has TRBV27 and TRBJ2-1, with D uncertain. V lost 1 base and J lost 2, with 12 bases in between. CDR1 and CDR2 from the germline V gene are MNHEY and SMNVEV (reference sequence). The CDR3 runs 16 residues.

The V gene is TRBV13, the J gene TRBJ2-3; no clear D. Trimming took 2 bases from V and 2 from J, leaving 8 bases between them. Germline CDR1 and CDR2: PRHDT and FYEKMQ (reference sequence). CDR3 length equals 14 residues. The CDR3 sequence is CASSLYPDTDTQYF. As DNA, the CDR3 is TGTGCCAGCAGCTTATATCCAGACACAGATACGCAGTATTTT.

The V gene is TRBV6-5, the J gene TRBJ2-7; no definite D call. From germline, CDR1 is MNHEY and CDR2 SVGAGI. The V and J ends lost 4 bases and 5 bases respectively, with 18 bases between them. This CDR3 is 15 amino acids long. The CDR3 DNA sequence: TGTGCCAGCAGTTCCCGATCGGGCCTGCCCAACGAGCAGTACTTC. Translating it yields CASSSRSGLPNEQYF.

The CDR3 region is CASSWGTGGGYEQYF. The DNA for the CDR3 is TGTGCCAGTAGTTGGGGGACAGGGGGAGGCTACGAGCAGTACTTC. The chain carries TRBV7-2 and TRBJ2-7, with TRBD1 matching over 11 bases. There are 15 residues in the CDR3. Germline assignment: CDR1 SGHTA and CDR2 FQGNSA. J gave up 3 bases and V 9 bases, and 10 bases lay outside the gene matches.

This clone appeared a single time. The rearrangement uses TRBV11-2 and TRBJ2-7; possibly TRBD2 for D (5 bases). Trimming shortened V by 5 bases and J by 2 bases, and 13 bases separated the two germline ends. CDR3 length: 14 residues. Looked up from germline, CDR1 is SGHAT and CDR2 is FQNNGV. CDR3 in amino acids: CASSKEVLTYEQYF. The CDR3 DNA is TGTGCCAGCAGCAAGGAGGTCCTGACCTACGAGCAGTACTTC.

The CDR3 reads CSVVEMGLAAYNEQFF. CDR3 coding DNA: TGCAGCGTTGTAGAGATGGGACTAGCAGCCTACAATGAGCAGTTCTTC. The rearrangement links TRBV29-1 to TRBJ2-1; 9 nucleotides match TRBD2. CDR1 and CDR2 from the germline V gene are SQVTM and ANQGSEA. Germline trimming cut 4 bases from V and 2 bases from J; bases unmatched to any gene: 9. The CDR3 has 16 amino acids.

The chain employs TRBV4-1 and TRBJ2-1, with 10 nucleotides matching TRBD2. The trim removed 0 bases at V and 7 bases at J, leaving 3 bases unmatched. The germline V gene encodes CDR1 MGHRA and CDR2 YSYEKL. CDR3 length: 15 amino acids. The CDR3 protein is CASSQDGTSANEQFF. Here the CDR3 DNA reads TGCGCCAGCAGCCAAGATGGGACTAGCGCTAATGAGCAGTTCTTC.

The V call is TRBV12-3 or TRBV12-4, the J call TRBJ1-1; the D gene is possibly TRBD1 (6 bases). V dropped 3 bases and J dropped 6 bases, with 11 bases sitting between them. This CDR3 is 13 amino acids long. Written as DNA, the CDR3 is TGTGCCAGCAGTTTCAGATGGACAGCTGAAGCTTTCTTT. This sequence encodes CASSFRWTAEAFF.

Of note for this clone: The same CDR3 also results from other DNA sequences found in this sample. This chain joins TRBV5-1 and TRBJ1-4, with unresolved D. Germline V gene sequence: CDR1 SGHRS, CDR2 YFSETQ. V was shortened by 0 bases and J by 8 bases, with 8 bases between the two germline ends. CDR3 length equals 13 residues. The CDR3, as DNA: TGCGCCAGCAGCTTGGGCGAGAGAGAAAAACTGTTTTTT. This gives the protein CASSLGEREKLFF.

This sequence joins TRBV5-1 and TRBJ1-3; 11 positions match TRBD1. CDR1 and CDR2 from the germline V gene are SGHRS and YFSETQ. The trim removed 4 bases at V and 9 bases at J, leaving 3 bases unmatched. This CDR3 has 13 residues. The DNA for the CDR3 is TGCGCCAGCAGCCCGGGACAGGGGGGCACCATATATTTT. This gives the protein CASSPGQGGTIYF.

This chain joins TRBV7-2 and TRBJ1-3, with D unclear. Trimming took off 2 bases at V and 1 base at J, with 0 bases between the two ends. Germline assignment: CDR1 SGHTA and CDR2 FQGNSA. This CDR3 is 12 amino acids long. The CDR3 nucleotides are TGTGCCAGCAGCTTATCTGGAAACACCATATATTTT. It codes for CASSLSGNTIYF.

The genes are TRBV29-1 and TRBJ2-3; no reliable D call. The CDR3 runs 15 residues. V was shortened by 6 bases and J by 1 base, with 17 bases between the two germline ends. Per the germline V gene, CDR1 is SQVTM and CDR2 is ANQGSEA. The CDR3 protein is CSVAGSPPGTDTQYF. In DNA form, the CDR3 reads TGCAGCGTCGCCGGGTCGCCCCCGGGCACAGATACGCAGTATTTT.

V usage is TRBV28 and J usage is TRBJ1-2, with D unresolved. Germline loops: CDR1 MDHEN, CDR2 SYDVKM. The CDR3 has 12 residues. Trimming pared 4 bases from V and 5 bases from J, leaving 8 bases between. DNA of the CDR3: TGTGCCAGCAGTTCAAGCGCTTATGGCTACACCTTC. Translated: CASSSSAYGYTF.

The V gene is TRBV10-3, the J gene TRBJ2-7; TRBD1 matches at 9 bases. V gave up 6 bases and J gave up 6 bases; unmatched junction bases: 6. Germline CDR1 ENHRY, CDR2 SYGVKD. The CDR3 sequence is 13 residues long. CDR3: CAIRGDRDGEQYF. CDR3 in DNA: TGTGCCATCAGGGGGGACAGGGATGGCGAGCAGTACTTC.

The CDR3 here is CASSQGSEAFF. In nucleotides, the CDR3 is TGTGCCAGCAGTCAGGGGAGTGAAGCTTTCTTT. V is TRBV6-5 and J is TRBJ1-1; weak D call: TRBD1 (6 bases). Looked up from germline, CDR1 is MNHEY and CDR2 is SVGAGI. The V gene lost 5 bases and the J gene lost 7 bases, with 8 bases spanning the gap. This CDR3 comprises 11 residues.

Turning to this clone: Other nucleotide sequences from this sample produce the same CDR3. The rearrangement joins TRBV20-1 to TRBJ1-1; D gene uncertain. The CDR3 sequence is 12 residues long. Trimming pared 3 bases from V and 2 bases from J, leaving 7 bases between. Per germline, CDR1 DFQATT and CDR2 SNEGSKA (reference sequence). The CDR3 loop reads CSASEPNTEAFF. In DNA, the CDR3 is TGCAGTGCTAGTGAGCCTAACACTGAAGCTTTCTTT.

This CDR3 is CATGSSYNEQFF. The CDR3 DNA follows: TGCGCCACGGGGTCTAGTTACAATGAGCAGTTCTTC. The V and J genes are TRBV5-1 and TRBJ2-1; the D gene is possibly TRBD2 (5 bases). Trimming cost V 9 bases and J 4 bases, with 11 bases left between them. This CDR3 spans 12 amino acids. Germline assignment: CDR1 SGHRS and CDR2 YFSETQ. The whole variable domain, filled in from reference TRBV5-1 and TRBJ2-1, reads KAGVTQTPRYLIKTRGQQVTLSCSPISGHRSVSWYQQTPGQGLQFLFEYFSETQRNKGNFPGRFSGRQFSNSRSEMNVSTLELGDSALYLCATGSSYNEQFFGPGTRLTVL.

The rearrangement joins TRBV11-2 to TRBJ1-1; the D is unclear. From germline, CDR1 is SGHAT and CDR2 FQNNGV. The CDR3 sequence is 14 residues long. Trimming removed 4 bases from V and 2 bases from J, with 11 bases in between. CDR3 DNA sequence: TGTGCCAGCAGCTCGACGGACTTCAACACTGAAGCTTTCTTT. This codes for CASSSTDFNTEAFF. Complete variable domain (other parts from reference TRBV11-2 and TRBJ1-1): EAGVAQSPRYKIIEKRQSVAFWCNPISGHATLYWYQQILGQGPKLLIQFQNNGVVDDSQLPKDRFSAERLKGVDSTLKIQPAKLEDSAVYLCASSSTDFNTEAFFGQGTRLTVV.

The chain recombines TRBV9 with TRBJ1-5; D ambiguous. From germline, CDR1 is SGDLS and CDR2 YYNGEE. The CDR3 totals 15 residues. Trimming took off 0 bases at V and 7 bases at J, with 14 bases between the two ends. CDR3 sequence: CASSVDPNHGQPQHF. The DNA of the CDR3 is TGTGCCAGCAGCGTAGACCCGAATCACGGACAGCCCCAGCATTTT.